The entry that follows covers one T cell receptor (beta chain) sequence. The data stem from a study of T cell responses to AZD1222 COVID-19 vaccine. V was clipped by 8 bases and J by 1 base, with 12 bases between them. There are 14 residues in the CDR3. CDR1 and CDR2 from the germline V gene are LNHDA and SQIVND (reference sequence). Here immunoSEQ multiplex PCR was the method, and the copy in TCRdb shows in-frame clones only, minus some. Seen here are more than 150,000 clones, around 92% observed once, and the top ten hold less than 11%. This clonotype was obtained from an adult in good health. The chain links TRBV19 to TRBJ2-4; the D gene could be TRBD1 or TRBD2 (6 bases each). The input for sequencing was peripheral blood, taken on day 0 of AZD1222 vaccination. In DNA, the CDR3 is TGTGCCAGTCTTGAAGGGGGGGCCAAAAACATTCAGTACTTC. This sequence encodes CASLEGGAKNIQYF.